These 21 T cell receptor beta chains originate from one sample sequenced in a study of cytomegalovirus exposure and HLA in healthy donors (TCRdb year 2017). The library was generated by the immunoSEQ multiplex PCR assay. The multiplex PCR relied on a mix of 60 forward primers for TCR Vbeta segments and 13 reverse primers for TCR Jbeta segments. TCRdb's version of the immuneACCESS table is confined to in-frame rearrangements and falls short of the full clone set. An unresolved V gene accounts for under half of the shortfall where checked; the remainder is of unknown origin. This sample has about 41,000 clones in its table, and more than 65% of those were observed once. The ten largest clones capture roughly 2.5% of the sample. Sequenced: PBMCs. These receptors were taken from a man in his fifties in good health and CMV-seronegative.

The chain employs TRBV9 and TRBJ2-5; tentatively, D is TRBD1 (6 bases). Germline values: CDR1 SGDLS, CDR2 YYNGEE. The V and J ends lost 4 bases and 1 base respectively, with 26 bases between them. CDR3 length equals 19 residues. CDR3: CASSPHTSSGAVTQETQYF. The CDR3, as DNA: TGTGCCAGCAGCCCGCATACCAGCTCAGGGGCAGTAACCCAAGAGACCCAGTACTTC. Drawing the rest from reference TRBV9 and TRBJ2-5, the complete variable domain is DSGVTQTPKHLITATGQRVTLRCSPRSGDLSVYWYQQSLDQGLQFLIQYYNGEERAKGNILERFSAQQFPDLHSELNLSSLELGDSALYFCASSPHTSSGAVTQETQYFGPGTRLLVL.

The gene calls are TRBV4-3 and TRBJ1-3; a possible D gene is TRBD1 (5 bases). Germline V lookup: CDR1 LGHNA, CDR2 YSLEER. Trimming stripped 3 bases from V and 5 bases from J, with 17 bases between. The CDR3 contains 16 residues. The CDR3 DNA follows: TGCGCCAGCAGCCAGGGGACTTCTTCTAGCAGAAACACCATATATTTT. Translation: CASSQGTSSSRNTIYF.

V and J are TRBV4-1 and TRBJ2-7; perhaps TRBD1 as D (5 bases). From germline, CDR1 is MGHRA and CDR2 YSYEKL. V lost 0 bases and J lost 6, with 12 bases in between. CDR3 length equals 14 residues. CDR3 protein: CASSQDPLGAEQYF. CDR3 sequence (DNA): TGCGCCAGCAGCCAAGACCCTTTAGGGGCCGAGCAGTACTTC.

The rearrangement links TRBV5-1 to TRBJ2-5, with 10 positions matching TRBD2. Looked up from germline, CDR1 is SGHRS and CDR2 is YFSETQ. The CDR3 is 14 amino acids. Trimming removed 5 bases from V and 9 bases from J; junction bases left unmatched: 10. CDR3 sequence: CASRSGTSETSQYF. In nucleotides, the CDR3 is TGCGCCAGCAGAAGTGGGACTAGCGAAACCTCCCAGTACTTC.

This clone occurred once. DNA for the CDR3: TGTGCCAGCAGTTTAGGGGGGTCCTACGAGCAGTACTTC. Amino acid sequence: CASSLGGSYEQYF. This sequence joins TRBV28 and TRBJ2-5; D possibly corresponds to TRBD2 (6 bases). The end of the DNA fits TRBJ2-7 better, so the J call may be wrong. The germline V gene encodes CDR1 MDHEN and CDR2 SYDVKM. This CDR3 has 13 residues.

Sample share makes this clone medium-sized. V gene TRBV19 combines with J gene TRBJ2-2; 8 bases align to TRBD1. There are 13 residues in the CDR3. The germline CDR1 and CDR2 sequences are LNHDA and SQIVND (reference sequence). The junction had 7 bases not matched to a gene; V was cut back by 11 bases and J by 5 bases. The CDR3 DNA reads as TGTGCCGTAGGACAGGGCCGGACCGGGGAGCTGTTTTTT. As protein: CAVGQGRTGELFF.

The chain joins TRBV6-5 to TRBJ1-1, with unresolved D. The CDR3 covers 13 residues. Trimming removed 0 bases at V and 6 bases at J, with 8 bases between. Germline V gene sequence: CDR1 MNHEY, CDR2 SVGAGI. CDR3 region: CASSYSRFAEAFF. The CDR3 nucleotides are TGTGCCAGCAGTTACTCGAGATTCGCTGAAGCTTTCTTT.

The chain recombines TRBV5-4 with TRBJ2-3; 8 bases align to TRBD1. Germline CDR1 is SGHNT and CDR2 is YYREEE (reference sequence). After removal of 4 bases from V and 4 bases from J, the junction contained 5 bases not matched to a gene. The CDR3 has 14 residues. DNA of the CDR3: TGTGCCAGCAGCAGGACAGGGACCCCAGATACGCAGTATTTT. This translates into CASSRTGTPDTQYF.

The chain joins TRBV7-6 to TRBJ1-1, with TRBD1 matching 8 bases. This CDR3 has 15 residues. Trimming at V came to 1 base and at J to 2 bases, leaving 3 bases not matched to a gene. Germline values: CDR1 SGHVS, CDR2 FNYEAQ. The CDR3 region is CASSLGGTGNTEAFF. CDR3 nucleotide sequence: TGTGCCAGCAGCTTAGGAGGGACAGGTAACACTGAAGCTTTCTTT.

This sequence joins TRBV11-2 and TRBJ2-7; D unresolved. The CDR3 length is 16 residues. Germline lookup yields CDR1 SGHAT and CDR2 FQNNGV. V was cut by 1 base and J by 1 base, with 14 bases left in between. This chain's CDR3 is CASSLGNSRISYEQYF. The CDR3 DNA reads TGTGCCAGCAGCTTAGGAAATTCGCGTATTTCCTACGAGCAGTACTTC.

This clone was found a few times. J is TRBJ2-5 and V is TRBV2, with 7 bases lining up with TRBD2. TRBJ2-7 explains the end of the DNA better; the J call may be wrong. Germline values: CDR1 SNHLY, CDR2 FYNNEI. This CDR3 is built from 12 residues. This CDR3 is CAGGLAAYEQYF. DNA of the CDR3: TGTGCCGGAGGGCTAGCGGCCTACGAGCAGTACTTC.

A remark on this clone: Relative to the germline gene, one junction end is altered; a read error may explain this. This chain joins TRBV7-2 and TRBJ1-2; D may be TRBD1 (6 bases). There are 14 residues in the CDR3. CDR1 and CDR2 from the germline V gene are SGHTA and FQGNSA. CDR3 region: CVSSLNRDNYGYTF. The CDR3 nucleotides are TGTGTCAGCAGCTTAAACAGGGATAACTATGGCTACACCTTC.

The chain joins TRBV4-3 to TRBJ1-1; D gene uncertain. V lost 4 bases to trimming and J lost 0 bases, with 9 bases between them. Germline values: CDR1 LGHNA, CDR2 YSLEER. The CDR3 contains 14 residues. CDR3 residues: CASSLSVLNTEAFF. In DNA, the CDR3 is TGCGCCAGCAGCCTTAGCGTTTTGAACACTGAAGCTTTCTTT.

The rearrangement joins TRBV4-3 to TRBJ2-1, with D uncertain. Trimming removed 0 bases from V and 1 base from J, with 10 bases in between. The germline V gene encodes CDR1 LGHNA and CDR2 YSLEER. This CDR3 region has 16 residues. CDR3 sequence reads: CASSQDQFESYNEQFF. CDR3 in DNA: TGCGCCAGCAGCCAAGATCAATTTGAGTCCTACAATGAGCAGTTCTTC.

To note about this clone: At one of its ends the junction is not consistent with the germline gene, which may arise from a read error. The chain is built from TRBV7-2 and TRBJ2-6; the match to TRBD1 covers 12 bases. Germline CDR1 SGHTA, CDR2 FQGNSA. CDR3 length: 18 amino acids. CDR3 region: CASSLTGQGARGANVPTF. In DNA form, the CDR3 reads TGTGCCAGCAGCTTAACGGGACAGGGGGCGCGAGGGGCCAACGTCCCGACTTTC.

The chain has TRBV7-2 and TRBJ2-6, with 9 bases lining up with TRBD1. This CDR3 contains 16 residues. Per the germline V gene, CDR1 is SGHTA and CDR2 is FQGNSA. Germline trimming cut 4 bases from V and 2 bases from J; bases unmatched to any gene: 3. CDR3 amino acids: CASSSRTGAGANVLTF. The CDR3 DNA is TGTGCCAGCAGCTCAAGGACAGGGGCTGGGGCCAACGTCCTGACTTTC.

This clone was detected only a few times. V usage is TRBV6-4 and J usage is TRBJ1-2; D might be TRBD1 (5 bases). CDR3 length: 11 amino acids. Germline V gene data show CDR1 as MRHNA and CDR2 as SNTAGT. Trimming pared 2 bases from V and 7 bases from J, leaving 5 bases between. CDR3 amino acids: CASSDRGGYTF. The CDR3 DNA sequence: TGTGCCAGCAGTGACAGGGGTGGCTACACCTTC.

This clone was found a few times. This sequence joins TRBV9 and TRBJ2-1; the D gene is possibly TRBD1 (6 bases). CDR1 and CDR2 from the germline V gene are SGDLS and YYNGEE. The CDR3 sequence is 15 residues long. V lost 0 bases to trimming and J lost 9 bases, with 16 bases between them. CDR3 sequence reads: CASSVGGQGSSEQFF. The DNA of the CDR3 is TGTGCCAGCAGCGTAGGAGGGCAGGGGAGTAGTGAGCAGTTCTTC.

The CDR3 coding sequence is TGTGCCAGCAGCGGCACAGGGGGACGAGATACGCAGTATTTT. Translated, it gives CASSGTGGRDTQYF. J is TRBJ2-3 and V is TRBV9; 8 bases are shared with TRBD1. This CDR3 contains 14 residues. Germline loops: CDR1 SGDLS, CDR2 YYNGEE. The V gene end was trimmed by 3 bases and the J gene end by 5 bases; junction bases not matched to a gene: 5.

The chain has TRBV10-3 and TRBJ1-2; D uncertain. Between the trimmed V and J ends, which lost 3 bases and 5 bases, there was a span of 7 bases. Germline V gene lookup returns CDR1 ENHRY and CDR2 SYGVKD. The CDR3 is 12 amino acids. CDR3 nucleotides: TGTGCCATCAGTGAAATCTCTTATGGCTACACCTTC. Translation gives CAISEISYGYTF.

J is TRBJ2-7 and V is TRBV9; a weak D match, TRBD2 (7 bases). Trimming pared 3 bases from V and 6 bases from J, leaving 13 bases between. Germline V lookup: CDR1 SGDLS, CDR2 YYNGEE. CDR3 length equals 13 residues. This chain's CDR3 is CASSEGGDSEQYF. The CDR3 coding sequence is TGTGCCAGCAGCGAGGGGGGGGACTCCGAGCAGTACTTC.